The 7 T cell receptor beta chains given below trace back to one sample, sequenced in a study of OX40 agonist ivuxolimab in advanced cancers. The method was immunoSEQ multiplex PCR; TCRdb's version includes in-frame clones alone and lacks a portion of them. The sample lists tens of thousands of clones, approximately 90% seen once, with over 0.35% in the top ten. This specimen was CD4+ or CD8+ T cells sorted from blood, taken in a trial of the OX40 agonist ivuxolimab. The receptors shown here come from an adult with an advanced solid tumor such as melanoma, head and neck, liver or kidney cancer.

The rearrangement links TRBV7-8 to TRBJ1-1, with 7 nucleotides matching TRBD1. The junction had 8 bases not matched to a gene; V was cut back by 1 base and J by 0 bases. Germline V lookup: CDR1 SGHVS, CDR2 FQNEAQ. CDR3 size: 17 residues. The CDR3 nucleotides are TGTGCCAGCAGCTTAGTCTGGGGACAGAACATGAACACTGAAGCTTTCTTT. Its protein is CASSLVWGQNMNTEAFF.

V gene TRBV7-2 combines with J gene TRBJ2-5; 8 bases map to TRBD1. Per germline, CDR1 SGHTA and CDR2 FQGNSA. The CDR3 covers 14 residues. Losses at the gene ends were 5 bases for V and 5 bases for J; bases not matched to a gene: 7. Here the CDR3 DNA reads TGTGCCAGCAGCCGGACAGGGAATGGGGAGACCCAGTACTTC. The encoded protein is CASSRTGNGETQYF.

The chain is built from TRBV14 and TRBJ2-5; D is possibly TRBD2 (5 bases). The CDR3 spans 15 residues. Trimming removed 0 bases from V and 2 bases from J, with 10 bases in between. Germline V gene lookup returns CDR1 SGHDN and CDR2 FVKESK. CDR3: CASSQDLASQETQYF. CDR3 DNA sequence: TGTGCCAGCAGCCAAGACCTAGCTTCACAAGAGACCCAGTACTTC.

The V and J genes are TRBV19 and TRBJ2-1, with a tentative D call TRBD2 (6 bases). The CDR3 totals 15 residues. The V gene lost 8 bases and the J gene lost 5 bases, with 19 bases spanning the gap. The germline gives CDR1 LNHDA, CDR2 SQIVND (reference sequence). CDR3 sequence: CASGRGNTINNEQFF. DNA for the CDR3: TGTGCCAGTGGCCGGGGGAATACGATAAACAATGAGCAGTTCTTC.

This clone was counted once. CDR3 amino acids: CASSTDRSNQPQHF. The CDR3 bases are TGTGCCAGCAGTACAGACAGGAGCAATCAGCCCCAGCATTTT. The chain is built from TRBV6-5 and TRBJ1-5; a possible D gene is TRBD1 (6 bases). Trimming pared 5 bases from V and 1 base from J, leaving 9 bases between. The CDR3 covers 14 residues. Germline values: CDR1 MNHEY, CDR2 SVGAGI.

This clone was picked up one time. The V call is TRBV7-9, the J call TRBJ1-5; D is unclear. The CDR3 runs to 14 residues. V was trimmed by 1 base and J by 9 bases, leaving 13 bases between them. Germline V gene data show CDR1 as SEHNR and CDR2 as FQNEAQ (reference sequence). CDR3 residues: CASSLEAMAGPQHF. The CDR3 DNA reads TGTGCCAGCAGCTTAGAAGCCATGGCAGGGCCCCAGCATTTT.

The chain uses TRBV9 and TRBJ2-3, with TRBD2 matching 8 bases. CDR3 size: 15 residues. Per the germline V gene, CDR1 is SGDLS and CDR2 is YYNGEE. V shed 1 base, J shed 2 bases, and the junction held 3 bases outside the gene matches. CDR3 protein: CASSVSGGVTDTQYF. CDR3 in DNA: TGTGCCAGCAGCGTATCGGGAGGGGTCACAGATACGCAGTATTTT.